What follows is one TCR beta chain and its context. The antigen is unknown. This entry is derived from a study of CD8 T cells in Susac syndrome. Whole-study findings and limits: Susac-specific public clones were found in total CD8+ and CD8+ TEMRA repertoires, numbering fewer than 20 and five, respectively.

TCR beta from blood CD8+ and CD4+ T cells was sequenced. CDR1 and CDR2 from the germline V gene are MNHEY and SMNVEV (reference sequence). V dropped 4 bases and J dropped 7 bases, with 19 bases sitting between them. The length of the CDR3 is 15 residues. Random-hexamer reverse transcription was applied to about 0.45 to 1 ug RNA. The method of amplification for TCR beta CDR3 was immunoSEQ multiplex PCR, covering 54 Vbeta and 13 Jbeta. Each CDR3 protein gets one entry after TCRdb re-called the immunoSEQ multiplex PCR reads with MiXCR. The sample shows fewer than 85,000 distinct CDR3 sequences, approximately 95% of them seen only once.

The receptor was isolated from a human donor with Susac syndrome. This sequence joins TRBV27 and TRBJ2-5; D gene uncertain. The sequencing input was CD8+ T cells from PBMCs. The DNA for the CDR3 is TGTGCCAGCAGTTCCGCCTCATCACGACTGCCGACCCAGTACTTC. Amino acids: CASSSASSRLPTQYF.